The present T cell receptor beta chain was sequenced within a study of CD8 T cells in ankylosing spondylitis. TCRdb reprocessed the 5' RACE reads via MiXCR and lists one record per CDR3 protein. Of about 240,000 distinct CDR3 sequences listed, 8.6% are singletons. This clonotype was counted at least ten times. The junction departs from germline at one end; a sequencing error may be responsible. The CDR3 consists of 12 residues. CDR1 and CDR2 from the germline V gene are LGHNA and YNFKEQ. This chain connects TRBV4-2 to TRBJ2-3; unclear D gene. Sequences were obtained from blood, either unsorted or a sorted T cell fraction (not recorded which). This receptor was taken from a male donor with ankylosing spondylitis or in good health (not recorded which). The CDR3: CASGQAEDTQYF. For the CDR3, the DNA is TGTGCCAGCGGCCAGGCGGAAGATACGCAGTATTTT.